The 5 T cell receptor beta chains in this list originate from one sample, sequenced in a study of blood T cell repertoires in COVID-19. Sequencing was performed with immunoSEQ multiplex PCR; in TCRdb, only in-frame clones are kept and a portion is missing. The sample shows 140,000 or so clones, approximately 85% of them seen only once. Sequencing was performed on PBMCs or T cells enriched from blood (not recorded which). The receptors come from a woman aged 45-59 years with acute COVID-19.

The V gene is TRBV18, the J gene TRBJ1-2; TRBD1 agrees at 8 bases. CDR3 length: 17 amino acids. Germline CDR1 reads KGHSH; CDR2 reads LQKENI. The V segment lost 0 bases and the J segment 0 bases; nucleotides outside the gene matches: 6. CDR3 region: CASSPPDRATTNYGYTF. The DNA of the CDR3 is TGTGCCAGCTCACCACCGGACAGGGCCACCACTAACTATGGCTACACCTTC.

This rearrangement joins TRBV19 to TRBJ1-2; D is unclear. The ends were cut back, 4 bases at V and 6 bases at J, with 15 bases in the middle. Germline CDR1 is LNHDA and CDR2 is SQIVND (reference sequence). The CDR3 extends over 14 amino acids. CDR3 residues: CASSNILLLDGYTF. The CDR3 DNA sequence: TGTGCCAGTAGTAATATTCTCCTCCTTGATGGCTACACCTTC.

The chain has TRBV5-1 and TRBJ2-7; a possible D gene is TRBD2 (6 bases). The CDR3 is made up of 14 amino acids. In germline, CDR1 is SGHRS, CDR2 YFSETQ. Trimming took off 1 base at V and 2 bases at J, with 10 bases between the two ends. This chain's CDR3 is CASSLHGSPYEQYF. DNA of the CDR3: TGCGCCAGCAGCTTGCACGGGAGCCCCTACGAGCAGTACTTC.

V and J are TRBV18 and TRBJ1-5, with D maybe TRBD1 (6 bases). Germline loops: CDR1 KGHSH, CDR2 LQKENI. Trimming stripped 3 bases from V and 6 bases from J, with 27 bases between. CDR3 length: 19 residues. CDR3 in amino acids: CASSPPVGGGVAVFQPQHF. The CDR3 coding sequence is TGTGCCAGCTCACCCCCGGTAGGGGGGGGAGTGGCCGTGTTTCAGCCCCAGCATTTT.

V gene TRBV7-2 combines with J gene TRBJ2-3, with TRBD2 matching over 8 bases. CDR1 and CDR2 from the germline V gene are SGHTA and FQGNSA. This CDR3 is 15 amino acids long. Trimming removed 4 bases from V and 3 bases from J; junction bases left unmatched: 6. This chain's CDR3 is CASSSESGRTDTQYF. The CDR3 bases are TGTGCCAGCAGCTCGGAGAGCGGGAGAACAGATACGCAGTATTTT.